What follows are 21 T cell receptor beta chains derived from one specimen sequenced in a study of T cells after yellow fever vaccination. MiXCR was run by TCRdb on the 5' RACE reads, yielding one entry per CDR3 protein. The data show 300,000 to 450,000 distinct CDR3 sequences, roughly 7.5% seen once. The sample was PBMCs, taken about 49 days after the first yellow fever vaccination. These receptors all come from a man between 18 and 35 years old who received the YFV17D yellow fever vaccine.

The genes are TRBV7-6 and TRBJ2-7; perhaps TRBD1 as D (6 bases). V was shortened by 1 base and J by 5 bases, with 12 bases between the two germline ends. Looked up from germline, CDR1 is SGHVS and CDR2 is FNYEAQ. The CDR3 loop spans 14 amino acids. The CDR3 region has the DNA TGTGCCAGCAGCTTAGGGCTAGGGGGAAACGAGCAGTACTTC. Translating it yields CASSLGLGGNEQYF.

There are many counts of this clonotype. The rearrangement uses TRBV5-5 and TRBJ2-3, with a weak D call TRBD1 (6 bases). Between the trimmed V and J ends, which lost 1 base and 3 bases, there was a span of 12 bases. CDR1 is SGHKS, CDR2 YYEKEE, per germline (reference sequence). The CDR3 loop spans 15 amino acids. CDR3 loop: CASSLRGMGTDTQYF. CDR3 DNA: TGTGCCAGCAGCTTGAGGGGGATGGGGACAGATACGCAGTATTTT.

This clonotype showed up many times. This chain links TRBV12-3 or TRBV12-4 with TRBJ1-2; D not certain. The CDR3 has 14 residues. Trimming cost V 5 bases and J 3 bases, with 13 bases left between them. This CDR3 reads CASSPGGDDYGYTF. For the CDR3, the DNA is TGTGCCAGCAGTCCCGGCGGGGATGACTATGGCTACACCTTC.

The rearrangement joins TRBV2 to TRBJ2-2; D is perhaps TRBD2 (6 bases). Trimming took off 5 bases at V and 6 bases at J, with 22 bases between the two ends. CDR1 and CDR2 from the germline V gene are SNHLY and FYNNEI. The CDR3 consists of 17 residues. The CDR3 DNA follows: TGTGCCAGCAGTCAACCCCGACCGGGGGTAAACGCCGGGGAGCTGTTTTTT. Residues: CASSQPRPGVNAGELFF.

The chain carries TRBV24-1 and TRBJ2-5; unclear D gene. Trimming left V 3 bases short and J 4 bases short, with 5 bases between. This CDR3 is 12 amino acids long. CDR1 is KGHDR and CDR2 is SFDVKD in the germline V gene. The CDR3 spells CATSDAAETQYF. The CDR3 nucleotides read TGTGCCACCAGTGATGCAGCAGAGACCCAGTACTTC.

This clonotype occurred many times. V gene TRBV5-5 combines with J gene TRBJ2-7; TRBD2 matches at 10 bases. CDR1 SGHKS and CDR2 YYEKEE come from the germline V gene (reference sequence). The CDR3 consists of 17 residues. J was trimmed by 0 bases and V by 0 bases; bases with no gene match: 6. The DNA for the CDR3 is TGTGCCAGCAGCTTGGCCGGTAGCGGGGGGTCCTCCTACGAGCAGTACTTC. Protein sequence: CASSLAGSGGSSYEQYF. The whole variable domain, remainder taken from reference TRBV5-5 and TRBJ2-7, is DAGVTQSPTHLIKTRGQQVTLRCSPISGHKSVSWYQQVLGQGPQFIFQYYEKEERGRGNFPDRFSARQFPNYSSELNVNALLLGDSALYLCASSLAGSGGSSYEQYFGPGTRLTVT.

This clonotype occurred a few times. The rearrangement joins TRBV3-1 to TRBJ2-3, with 9 nucleotides matching TRBD2. This CDR3 is built from 19 residues. Germline CDR1 LGHDT, CDR2 YNNKEL (reference sequence). Trimming took 0 bases from V and 6 from J; bases not matched to a gene: 16. CDR3 protein: CASSQDGAGGLLAWDTQYF. The CDR3 DNA follows: TGTGCCAGCAGCCAAGATGGCGCGGGGGGGCTCCTAGCGTGGGATACGCAGTATTTT.

In its sample, this clonotype was seen many times. The chain couples TRBV7-2 to TRBJ2-2, with a tentative D call TRBD2 (5 bases). Trimming pared 1 base from V and 7 bases from J, leaving 16 bases between. CDR1 SGHTA and CDR2 FQGNSA come from the germline V gene. The CDR3 is 16 residues long. CDR3 in DNA: TGTGCCAGCAGCTTAGGGACTCCTCTCTGGGGCGGGGAGCTGTTTTTT. Its protein is CASSLGTPLWGGELFF.

V usage is TRBV7-8 and J usage is TRBJ1-1; no clear D. CDR1 is SGHVS and CDR2 is FQNEAQ in the germline V gene. V was shortened by 2 bases and J by 1 base, with 11 bases between the two germline ends. The CDR3 length is 15 residues. For the CDR3, the DNA is TGTGCCAGCAGCTTAAGGGCGGGTGGGAACACTGAAGCTTTCTTT. This translates into CASSLRAGGNTEAFF.

This clonotype was seen ten or more times. The rearrangement joins TRBV9 to TRBJ1-6; TRBD1 might be the D (5 bases). The germline V gene has CDR1 SGDLS and CDR2 YYNGEE. The length of the CDR3 is 14 residues. V lost 3 bases and J 7 bases, leaving 11 bases between the germline ends. The CDR3 here is CASSETAQNSPLHF. The CDR3 DNA is TGTGCCAGCAGCGAGACAGCTCAGAATTCACCCCTCCACTTT.

This clonotype was detected only a few times. The chain uses TRBV29-1 and TRBJ2-7, with TRBD1 identical over 7 bases. The V segment lost 8 bases and the J segment 1 base; nucleotides outside the gene matches: 5. The CDR3 runs 12 residues. CDR1 and CDR2 from the germline V gene are SQVTM and ANQGSEA. The CDR3 reads CSFEGQSYEQYV. The DNA for the CDR3 is TGCAGCTTCGAGGGACAGTCCTACGAGCAGTACGTC.

This clonotype was seen a handful of times. The junction does not match germline at one end; this may be a read error. V is TRBV4-3 and J is TRBJ2-1, with TRBD1 as a possible D gene (7 bases). The CDR3 is made up of 13 amino acids. Germline-derived CDR1 and CDR2 are LGHNA and YSLEER. The CDR3 protein is CASSQDQGARGVF. The CDR3 DNA is TGCGCCAGCAGCCAAGATCAAGGGGCCAGGGGGGTCTTC.

This clonotype was counted a few times. The genes are TRBV2 and TRBJ2-7, with 13 positions matching TRBD2. Germline CDR1 and CDR2: SNHLY and FYNNEI. Trimming cost V 6 bases and J 2 bases; bases outside gene matches: 7. The CDR3 totals 16 residues. The CDR3 nucleotides are TGTGCCAGCAGGCCACTAGCGGGGGGGGATACCTACGAGCAGTACGTC. Protein product: CASRPLAGGDTYEQYV.

This clonotype was seen more than once but under ten times. V usage is TRBV20-1 and J usage is TRBJ1-4, with D hard to call. The CDR3 spans 13 residues. In germline, CDR1 is DFQATT, CDR2 SNEGSKA (reference sequence). V was clipped by 3 bases and J by 7 bases, with 12 bases between them. CDR3 loop: CSARALLSEKLFF. The CDR3, as DNA: TGCAGTGCTAGGGCGTTACTAAGTGAAAAACTGTTTTTT.

This clonotype has just one count. This chain links TRBV28 with TRBJ1-2; D may be TRBD1 (5 bases). This CDR3 contains 12 residues. CDR1 is MDHEN, CDR2 SYDVKM, per germline. V was cut by 7 bases and J by 8 bases, with 14 bases left in between. The CDR3 bases are TGTGCCAGCACGGCGACGCAGGGCGGCTACACCTTC. Translating gives CASTATQGGYTF.

The V call is TRBV29-1, the J call TRBJ2-5, with 10 bases identical to TRBD1. The CDR3 runs to 13 residues. CDR1 and CDR2 (germline): SQVTM, ANQGSEA. J was trimmed by 3 bases and V by 6 bases; bases with no gene match: 4. Here the CDR3 reads CSVGGQGEETQYF. CDR3 coding DNA: TGCAGCGTCGGAGGACAGGGGGAAGAGACCCAGTACTTC.

This clonotype was picked up a small number of times. The chain carries TRBV4-3 and TRBJ2-1; tentatively, D is TRBD2 (6 bases). The CDR3 spans 15 residues. Germline CDR1 is LGHNA and CDR2 is YSLEER. V was cut by 5 bases and J by 9 bases, with 20 bases left in between. CDR3 residues: CASSTRDSVPGEQFF. The CDR3 DNA sequence: TGCGCCAGCAGCACCCGGGACTCAGTTCCCGGTGAGCAGTTCTTC.

This clonotype has a handful of counts. The V and J genes are TRBV9 and TRBJ2-2; a possible D gene is TRBD1 (5 bases). The V and J ends lost 4 bases and 3 bases respectively, with 19 bases between them. The CDR3 runs to 17 residues. Looked up from germline, CDR1 is SGDLS and CDR2 is YYNGEE. The CDR3 reads CASSFHQGRLDTGELFF. The CDR3 coding sequence is TGTGCCAGCAGCTTCCATCAGGGCAGGCTTGACACCGGGGAGCTGTTTTTT.

The V call is TRBV20-1, the J call TRBJ1-4; D gene ambiguous. V was pared by 0 bases and J by 2 bases, with 10 bases between. The CDR3 contains 15 residues. Germline V CDR1 and CDR2: DFQATT, SNEGSKA (reference sequence). CDR3 residues: CSARDRRATNEKLFF. The CDR3 region has the DNA TGCAGTGCTAGAGATCGAAGAGCCACTAATGAAAAACTGTTTTTT.

J is TRBJ1-1 and V is TRBV20-1; D is possibly TRBD1 (6 bases). V dropped 2 bases and J dropped 0 bases, with 10 bases sitting between them. Germline V gene sequence: CDR1 DFQATT, CDR2 SNEGSKA (reference sequence). The CDR3 contains 14 residues. CDR3 coding DNA: TGCAGTGCTAGACCGGGGGCCCTGAACACTGAAGCTTTCTTT. This translates into CSARPGALNTEAFF.

The V gene is TRBV4-3, the J gene TRBJ2-6; maybe TRBD2 (5 bases). Trimming left V 0 bases short and J 4 bases short, with 13 bases between. The CDR3 length is 17 residues. CDR1 and CDR2 from the germline V gene are LGHNA and YSLEER. The CDR3 loop is CASSQDRDRAGANVLTF. CDR3 nucleotides: TGCGCCAGCAGCCAAGATCGGGATCGCGCCGGGGCCAACGTCCTGACTTTC.